This TCR beta chain was sequenced during a study of neurological immune-mediated disorders. TCRdb analysed the 5' RACE reads with MiXCR anew, one entry per CDR3 protein. Of tens of thousands of distinct CDR3 sequences in the sample, 4% were seen once. The CDR3 is 14 amino acids. Germline V gene data show CDR1 as SGHRS and CDR2 as YFSETQ. Trimming removed 2 bases from V and 5 bases from J, with 11 bases in between. This clonotype was observed at least ten times. The sequence was obtained from a woman aged 40 to 49 with multiple sclerosis. The sequenced sample was CD4+ T cells from blood. The rearrangement links TRBV5-1 to TRBJ2-1; D is perhaps TRBD2 (6 bases). CDR3 sequence: CASSLSGRNNEQFF. CDR3 DNA sequence: TGCGCCAGCAGCTTAAGCGGGCGCAACAATGAGCAGTTCTTC.